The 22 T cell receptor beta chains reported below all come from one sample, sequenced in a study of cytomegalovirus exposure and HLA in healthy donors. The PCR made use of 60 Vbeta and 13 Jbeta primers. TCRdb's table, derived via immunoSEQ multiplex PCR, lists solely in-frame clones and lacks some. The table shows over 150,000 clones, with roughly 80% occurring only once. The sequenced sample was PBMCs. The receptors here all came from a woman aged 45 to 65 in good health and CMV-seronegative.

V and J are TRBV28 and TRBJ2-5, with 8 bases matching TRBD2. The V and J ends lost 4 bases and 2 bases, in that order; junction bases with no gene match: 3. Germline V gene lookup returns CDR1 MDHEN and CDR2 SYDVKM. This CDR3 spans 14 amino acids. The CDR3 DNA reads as TGTGCCAGCAGTTCCGGGACTAGACAAGAGACCCAGTACTTC. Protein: CASSSGTRQETQYF.

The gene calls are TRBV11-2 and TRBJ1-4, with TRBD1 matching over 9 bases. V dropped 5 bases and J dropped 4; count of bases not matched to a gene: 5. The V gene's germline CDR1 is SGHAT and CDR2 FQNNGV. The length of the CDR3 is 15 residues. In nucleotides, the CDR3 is TGTGCCAGCAGCCTAGGGACAGGGATTAATGAAAAACTGTTTTTT. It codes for CASSLGTGINEKLFF.

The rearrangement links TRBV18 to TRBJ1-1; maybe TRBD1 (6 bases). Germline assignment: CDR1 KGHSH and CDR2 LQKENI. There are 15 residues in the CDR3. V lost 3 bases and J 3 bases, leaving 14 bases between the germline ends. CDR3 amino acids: CASSPLVAGDTEAFF. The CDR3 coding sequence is TGTGCCAGCTCACCTTTAGTAGCAGGGGACACTGAAGCTTTCTTT. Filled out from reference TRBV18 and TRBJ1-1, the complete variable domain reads NAGVMQNPRHLVRRRGQEARLRCSPMKGHSHVYWYRQLPEEGLKFMVYLQKENIIDESGMPKERFSAEFPKEGPSILRIQQVVRGDSAAYFCASSPLVAGDTEAFFGQGTRLTVV.

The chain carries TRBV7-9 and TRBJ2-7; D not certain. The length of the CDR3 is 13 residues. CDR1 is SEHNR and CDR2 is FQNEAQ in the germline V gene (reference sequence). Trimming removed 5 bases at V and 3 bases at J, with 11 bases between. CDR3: CASSVPYNYEQYF. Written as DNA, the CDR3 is TGTGCCAGCAGCGTCCCTTACAACTACGAGCAGTACTTC. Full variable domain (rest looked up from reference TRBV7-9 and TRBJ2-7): DTGVSQNPRHKITKRGQNVTFRCDPISEHNRLYWYRQTLGQGPEFLTYFQNEAQLEKSRLLSDRFSAERPKGSFSTLEIQRTEQGDSAMYLCASSVPYNYEQYFGPGTRLTVT.

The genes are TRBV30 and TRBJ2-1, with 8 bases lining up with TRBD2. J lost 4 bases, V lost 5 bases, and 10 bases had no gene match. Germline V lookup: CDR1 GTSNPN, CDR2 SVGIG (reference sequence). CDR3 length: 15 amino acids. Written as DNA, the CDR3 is TGTGCCTGGGTTAGACTAGCGTCCCTTTACAATGAGCAGTTCTTC. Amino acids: CAWVRLASLYNEQFF.

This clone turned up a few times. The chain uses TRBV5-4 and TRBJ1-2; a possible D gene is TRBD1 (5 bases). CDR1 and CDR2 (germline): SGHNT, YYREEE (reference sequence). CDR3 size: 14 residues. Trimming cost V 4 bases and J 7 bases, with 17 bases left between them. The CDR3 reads CASSPGETISGYTF. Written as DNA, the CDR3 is TGTGCCAGCAGCCCGGGGGAGACAATTAGTGGCTACACCTTC.

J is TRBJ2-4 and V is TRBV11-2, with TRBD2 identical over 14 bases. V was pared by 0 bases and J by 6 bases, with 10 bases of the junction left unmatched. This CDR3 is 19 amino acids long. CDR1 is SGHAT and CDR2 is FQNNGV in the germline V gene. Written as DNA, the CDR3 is TGTGCCAGCAGCTTAGAAAGGGGACTAGCGGGAGATCTTGGAAACATTCAGTACTTC. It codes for CASSLERGLAGDLGNIQYF.

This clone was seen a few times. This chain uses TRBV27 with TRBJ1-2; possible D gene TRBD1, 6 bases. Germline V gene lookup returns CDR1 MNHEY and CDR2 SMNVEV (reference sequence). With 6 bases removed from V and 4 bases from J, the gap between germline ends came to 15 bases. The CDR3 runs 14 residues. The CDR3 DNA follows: TGTGCCAGCAGCCCGAGCGGGGGCAGCTATGGCTACACCTTC. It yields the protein CASSPSGGSYGYTF.

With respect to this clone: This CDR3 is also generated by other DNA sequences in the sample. CDR3 nucleotides: TGCGCCAGCAGCTTGGATGGGCAGGGCTCCGGGGAGCTGTTTTTT. Protein sequence: CASSLDGQGSGELFF. The chain couples TRBV5-1 to TRBJ2-2; tentatively, D is TRBD1 (5 bases). Per germline, CDR1 SGHRS and CDR2 YFSETQ. The CDR3 has 15 residues. Trimming stripped 0 bases from V and 6 bases from J, with 12 bases between.

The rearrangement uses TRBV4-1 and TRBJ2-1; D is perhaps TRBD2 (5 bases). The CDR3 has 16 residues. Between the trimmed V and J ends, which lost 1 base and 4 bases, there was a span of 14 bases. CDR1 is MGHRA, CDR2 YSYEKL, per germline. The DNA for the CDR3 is TGCGCCAGCAGCCAAGCCATGAGCGGAAGGTACAATGAGCAGTTCTTC. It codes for CASSQAMSGRYNEQFF.

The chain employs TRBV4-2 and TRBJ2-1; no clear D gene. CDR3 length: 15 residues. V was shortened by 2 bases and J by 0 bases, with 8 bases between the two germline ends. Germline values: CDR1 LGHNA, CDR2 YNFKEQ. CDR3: CASSQYYDSYNEQFF. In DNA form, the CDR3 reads TGTGCCAGCAGCCAATACTACGACTCCTACAATGAGCAGTTCTTC.

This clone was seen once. The CDR3 DNA is TGTGCCAGCAGTGTTCGACAGGGTACTGAAGCTTTCTTT. It codes for CASSVRQGTEAFF. The chain uses TRBV2 and TRBJ1-1, with 7 bases matching TRBD1. Germline V CDR1 and CDR2: SNHLY, FYNNEI. CDR3 length: 13 residues. V lost 4 bases to trimming and J lost 5 bases; unmatched junction nucleotides: 4.

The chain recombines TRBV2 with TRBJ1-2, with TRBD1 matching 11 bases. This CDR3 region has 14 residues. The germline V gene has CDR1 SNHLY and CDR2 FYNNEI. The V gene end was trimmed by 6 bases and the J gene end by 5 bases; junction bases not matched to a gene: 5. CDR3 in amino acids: CASRAGTGGYGYTF. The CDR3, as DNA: TGTGCCAGCAGGGCCGGGACAGGGGGATATGGCTACACCTTC.

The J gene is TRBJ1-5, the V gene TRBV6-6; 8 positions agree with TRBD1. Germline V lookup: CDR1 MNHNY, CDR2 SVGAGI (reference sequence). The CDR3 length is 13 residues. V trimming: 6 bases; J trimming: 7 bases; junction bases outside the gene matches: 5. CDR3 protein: CASSARGPQPQHF. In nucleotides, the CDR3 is TGTGCCAGCAGCGCCAGGGGGCCCCAGCCCCAGCATTTT.

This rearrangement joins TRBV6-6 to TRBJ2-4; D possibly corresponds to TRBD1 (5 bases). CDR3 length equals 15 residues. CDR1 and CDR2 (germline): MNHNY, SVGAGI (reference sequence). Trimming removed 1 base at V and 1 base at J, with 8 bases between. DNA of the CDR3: TGTGCCAGCAGTTACTGGGCAGGGGCCAAAAACATTCAGTACTTC. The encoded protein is CASSYWAGAKNIQYF.

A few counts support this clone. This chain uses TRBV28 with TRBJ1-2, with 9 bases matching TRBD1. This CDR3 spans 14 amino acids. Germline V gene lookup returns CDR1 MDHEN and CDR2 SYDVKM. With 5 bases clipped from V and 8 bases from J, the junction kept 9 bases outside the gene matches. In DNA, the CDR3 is TGTGCCAGCAGTCCCCCTAAGACAGGGGGAGGCTACACCTTC. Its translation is CASSPPKTGGGYTF.

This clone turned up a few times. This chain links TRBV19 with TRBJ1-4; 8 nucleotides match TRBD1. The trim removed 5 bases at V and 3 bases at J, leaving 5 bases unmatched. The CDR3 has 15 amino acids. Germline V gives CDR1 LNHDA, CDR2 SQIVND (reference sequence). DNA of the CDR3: TGTGCCAGTAGTTCAGGGGGCGCATCTAATGAAAAACTGTTTTTT. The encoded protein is CASSSGGASNEKLFF.

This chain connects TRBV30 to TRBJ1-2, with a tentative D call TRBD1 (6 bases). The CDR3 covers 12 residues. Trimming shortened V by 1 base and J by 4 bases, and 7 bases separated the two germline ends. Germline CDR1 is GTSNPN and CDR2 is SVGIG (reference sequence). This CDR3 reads CAWSEGGYGYTF. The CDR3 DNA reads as TGTGCCTGGAGTGAAGGGGGCTATGGCTACACCTTC.

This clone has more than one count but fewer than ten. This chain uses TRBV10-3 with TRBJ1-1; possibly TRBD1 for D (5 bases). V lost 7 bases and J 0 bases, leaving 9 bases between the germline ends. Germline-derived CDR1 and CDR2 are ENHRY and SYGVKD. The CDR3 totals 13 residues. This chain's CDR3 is CAITDTVNTEAFF. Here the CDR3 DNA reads TGTGCCATCACGGACACCGTGAACACTGAAGCTTTCTTT.

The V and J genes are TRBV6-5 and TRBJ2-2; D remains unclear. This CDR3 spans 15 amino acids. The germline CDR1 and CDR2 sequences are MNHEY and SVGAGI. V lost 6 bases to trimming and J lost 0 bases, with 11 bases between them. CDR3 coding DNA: TGTGCCAGCAGGACTGCGGCTGCGAACACCGGGGAGCTGTTTTTT. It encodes CASRTAAANTGELFF.

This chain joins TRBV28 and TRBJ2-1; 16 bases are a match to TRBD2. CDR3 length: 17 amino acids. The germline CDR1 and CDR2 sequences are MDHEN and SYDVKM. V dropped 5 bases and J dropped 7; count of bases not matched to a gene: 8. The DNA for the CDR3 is TGTGCCAGCAGTAGCCTCCCGGGACTAGCGGGAGGGAATGAGCAGTTCTTC. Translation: CASSSLPGLAGGNEQFF.

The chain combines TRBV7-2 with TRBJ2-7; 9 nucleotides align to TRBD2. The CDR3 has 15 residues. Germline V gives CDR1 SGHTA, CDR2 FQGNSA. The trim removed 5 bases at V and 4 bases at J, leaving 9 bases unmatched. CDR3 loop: CASSALSGRGYEQYF. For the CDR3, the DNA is TGTGCCAGCAGCGCTCTTAGCGGGAGAGGGTACGAGCAGTACTTC.